This T cell receptor beta chain was recovered during a study of OX40 agonist ivuxolimab in advanced cancers. Findings and limits, study-wide: It was also the case that some nonresponders had low normalized T-cell clonal expansion. On average, CD8+ T cells showed a greater number of expanded clones than CD4+.

Libraries were prepared by immunoSEQ multiplex PCR; TCRdb keeps only in-frame clonotypes and omits some of them. The sample yields tens of thousands of clones, around 90% seen once. Germline assignment: CDR1 SGHRS and CDR2 YFSETQ. The CDR3 covers 13 residues. The table lists this clone with a count of one. Its antigen remains unknown. An end of the junction differs from the germline gene, which may be a read error. The source was CD4+ or CD8+ T cells sorted from blood, collected in a trial of the OX40 agonist ivuxolimab. The V and J genes are TRBV5-1 and TRBJ2-7, with TRBD1 identical over 9 bases. The sequence came from an adult with an advanced solid tumor such as melanoma, head and neck, liver or kidney cancer. CDR3 bases: TGCGCCAGCAGTTTGGGACAGGGTGGGCAAGCGTACTTC. It encodes CASSLGQGGQAYF.